The T cell receptor (beta chain) under discussion was sequenced for a study of shared clonotypes between healthy human individuals. In its sample, this clone was seen once. Profiled with immunoSEQ multiplex PCR; TCRdb holds only in-frame clones, not every one. The sample gives more than 2,000,000 clones, around 94% of which show up once; roughly 0.13% is in the top ten. The CDR3 spans 14 residues. The specimen sequenced was naive CD4+ T cells sorted from blood. Subset: CD45RA+ positively selected. V and J are TRBV21-1 and TRBJ1-6; TRBD1, the table's D call, was not compared with the DNA. TRBV21-1 is a pseudogene. The receptor was derived from a man aged 18 to 29 in good health. The CDR3 coding sequence is TGTGCCAGCAGACCGGGACAGGGAAATTCACCCCTCCACTTT. Its translation is CASRPGQGNSPLHF.